Here is one TCR beta chain with its context. Its matching antigen is unknown. Documented treatment: approximately 10-day PBMC culture with coronavirus spike peptide pools or control peptides (ViraFEST assay). Unexposed donor CD4+ T cells predated the COVID-19 pandemic, collected 2011-2018. ViraFEST grew antigen-specific T cells using peptide pools, then sequenced TCRs. In germline, CDR1 is SGHRS, CDR2 YFSETQ. Trimming took 4 bases from V and 9 from J; bases not matched to a gene: 9. This CDR3 region has 14 residues. These data are taken from a study of vaccination and CD4 T cells after COVID-19. Study at large: Stimulation of cells relied on overlapping spike peptides derived from SARS-CoV-2, HCoV-NL63, HCoV-OC43 and HCoV-229E. Regarding the study as a whole: Convalescent patients displayed a median 86.3% of reactive clones emerging only post-vaccination.

Sequence data for DNA of cultured CD4+ T cells were generated by the Oncomine TCR Beta short-read assay. TCRdb re-called the PCR reads through MiXCR, storing one row per CDR3 protein. Counted here are 7,200 or so distinct CDR3 sequences, less than 55% occurring once; the ten biggest clones make up approximately 33%. The sequence was collected from a human donor in good health. Sequencing used CD4+ T cells from blood, cultured in vitro. The chain uses TRBV5-1 and TRBJ2-1, with 8 bases aligning to TRBD1. The CDR3 reads CASSEQGVSGEQFF. The CDR3 nucleotides are TGCGCCAGCAGCGAACAGGGGGTGAGCGGTGAGCAGTTCTTC.